This entry lists 2 T cell receptor beta chains sequenced from one sample in a study of T cell changes during pregnancy in multiple sclerosis. Some clones are missing from TCRdb's copy, which holds only in-frame ones; the method was immunoSEQ multiplex PCR. The sample holds 45,000 to 65,000 clones, about 93% seen once. The input for sequencing was CD4+ T cells from peripheral blood mononuclear cells, taken in the second trimester of pregnancy. The receptor set was obtained from a female donor with multiple sclerosis, enrolled in a pregnancy study.

The rearrangement links TRBV6-5 to TRBJ1-6; a weak D match, TRBD1 (6 bases). CDR3 length: 13 residues. V lost 2 bases and J 11 bases, leaving 10 bases between the germline ends. In germline, CDR1 is MNHEY, CDR2 SVGAGI. This CDR3 reads CASSYEGVTPLHF. Written as DNA, the CDR3 is TGTGCCAGCAGTTACGAGGGGGTGACACCCCTCCACTTT.

V usage is TRBV18 and J usage is TRBJ2-1, with TRBD2 matching 12 bases. Germline trimming cut 6 bases from V and 6 bases from J; bases unmatched to any gene: 3. The length of the CDR3 is 14 residues. Germline V gives CDR1 KGHSH, CDR2 LQKENI. CDR3 sequence (DNA): TGTGCCAGCTCCACTAGCGGGGGGATCAATGAGCAGTTCTTC. It translates to CASSTSGGINEQFF.